This entry lists 9 T cell receptor beta chains sequenced from one sample in a study of T cell repertoires in cytomegalovirus infection. From the reads, TCRdb called clonotypes with MiXCR, one entry per CDR3 protein. The table lists 750,000 to 950,000 distinct CDR3 sequences, about 27% of them singletons, with around 13% in the top ten. The antigens these receptors bind are not known. The source material was cultured CD8+ T cells from PBMCs, sampled from culture after CMV antigen stimulation. The receptors were sampled from a human donor in good health (CMV status not recorded). Some clones in this sample may be carry-over from other donors' samples.

In its sample, this clonotype was seen many times. The V gene is TRBV7-2, the J gene TRBJ2-1; 11 nucleotides match TRBD2. The CDR3 is made up of 19 amino acids. CDR1 SGHTA and CDR2 FQGNSA come from the germline V gene. With 4 bases clipped from V and 2 bases from J, the junction kept 13 bases outside the gene matches. CDR3 sequence reads: CASSSEGPSGGPTYNEQFF. DNA for the CDR3: TGTGCCAGCAGCTCTGAGGGCCCTAGCGGGGGGCCAACCTACAATGAGCAGTTCTTC.

The V call is TRBV27, the J call TRBJ2-1; D is possibly TRBD2 (6 bases). Germline V gives CDR1 MNHEY, CDR2 SMNVEV (reference sequence). The CDR3 is made up of 15 amino acids. Trimming took off 4 bases at V and 8 bases at J, with 18 bases between the two ends. In nucleotides, the CDR3 is TGTGCCAGCAGTTCTACCCCCCAGCGGAGGGATGAGCAGTTCTTC. Translating gives CASSSTPQRRDEQFF.

This clonotype was detected only a few times. The J gene is TRBJ1-2, the V gene TRBV7-9; D possibly corresponds to TRBD1 (5 bases). The CDR3 is 15 residues long. Germline CDR1 is SEHNR and CDR2 is FQNEAQ (reference sequence). Trimming stripped 0 bases from V and 7 bases from J, with 15 bases between. For the CDR3, the DNA is TGTGCCAGCAGCTTAGCAAGATCAGGGAGGGGTGGCTACACCTTC. It specifies CASSLARSGRGGYTF.

V and J are TRBV15 and TRBJ1-1; D call uncertain. Germline V CDR1 and CDR2: LNHNV, YYDKDF (reference sequence). The CDR3 contains 13 residues. V lost 2 bases and J 6 bases, leaving 10 bases between the germline ends. In DNA form, the CDR3 reads TGTGCCACCAGCAGACCCGACACACCTGAAGCTTTCTTT. Translation: CATSRPDTPEAFF.

In DNA form, the CDR3 reads TGTGCCAGCAGCTCTAATCCGGGACTAGCGGGGGCCAATGAGCAGTTCTTC. Its protein is CASSSNPGLAGANEQFF. The chain recombines TRBV9 with TRBJ2-1, with TRBD2 identical over 14 bases. This CDR3 region has 17 residues. V was clipped by 4 bases and J by 6 bases; unmatched bases: 9. The germline V gene encodes CDR1 SGDLS and CDR2 YYNGEE. Full variable domain (missing parts from reference TRBV9 and TRBJ2-1): DSGVTQTPKHLITATGQRVTLRCSPRSGDLSVYWYQQSLDQGLQFLIQYYNGEERAKGNILERFSAQQFPDLHSELNLSSLELGDSALYFCASSSNPGLAGANEQFFGPGTRLTVL.

This clonotype was picked up many times. The chain joins TRBV7-3 to TRBJ2-1; 9 bases agree with TRBD2. Germline CDR1 reads SGHTA; CDR2 reads FQGTGA. CDR3 length: 18 amino acids. Trimming at V came to 2 bases and at J to 3 bases, leaving 11 bases not matched to a gene. The DNA of the CDR3 is TGTGCCAGCAGCTTAGACCTTAGCGGGGGACCCCTCTACAATGAGCAGTTCTTC. It is translated as CASSLDLSGGPLYNEQFF.

This clonotype was detected a few times. This chain links TRBV7-9 with TRBJ1-2; 11 bases line up with TRBD1. The germline gives CDR1 SEHNR, CDR2 FQNEAQ (reference sequence). The CDR3 runs 15 residues. V gave up 6 bases and J gave up 5 bases; unmatched junction bases: 8. The CDR3 is CASSYGQGAVYGYTF. The DNA for the CDR3 is TGTGCCAGCAGTTACGGACAGGGGGCGGTTTATGGCTACACCTTC.

This clonotype was counted a single time. The V call is TRBV9, the J call TRBJ1-1; D not resolved. V lost 1 base and J 7 bases, leaving 8 bases between the germline ends. CDR3 length equals 12 residues. Germline V gene lookup returns CDR1 SGDLS and CDR2 YYNGEE. The CDR3 spells CASSVTPSEAFF. Here the CDR3 DNA reads TGTGCCAGCAGCGTAACCCCTAGTGAAGCTTTCTTT.

This clonotype turned up a few times. The chain carries TRBV6-5 and TRBJ1-2, with D perhaps TRBD1 (5 bases). The V and J ends lost 0 bases and 6 bases respectively, with 11 bases between them. The germline CDR1 and CDR2 sequences are MNHEY and SVGAGI. This CDR3 is built from 14 residues. The CDR3 sequence: CASSYSNRGDGYTF. CDR3 in DNA: TGTGCCAGCAGTTACTCGAATAGGGGAGATGGCTACACCTTC.